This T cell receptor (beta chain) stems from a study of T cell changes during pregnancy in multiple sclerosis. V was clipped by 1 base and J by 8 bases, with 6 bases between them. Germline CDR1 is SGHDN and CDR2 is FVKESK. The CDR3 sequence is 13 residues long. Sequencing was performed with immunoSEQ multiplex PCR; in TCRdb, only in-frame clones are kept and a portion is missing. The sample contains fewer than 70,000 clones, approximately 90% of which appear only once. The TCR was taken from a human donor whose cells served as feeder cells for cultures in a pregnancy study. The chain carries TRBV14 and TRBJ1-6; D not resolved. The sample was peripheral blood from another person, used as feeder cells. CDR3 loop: CASSQVKYSPLHF. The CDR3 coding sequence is TGTGCCAGCAGCCAAGTTAAGTATTCACCCCTCCACTTT.